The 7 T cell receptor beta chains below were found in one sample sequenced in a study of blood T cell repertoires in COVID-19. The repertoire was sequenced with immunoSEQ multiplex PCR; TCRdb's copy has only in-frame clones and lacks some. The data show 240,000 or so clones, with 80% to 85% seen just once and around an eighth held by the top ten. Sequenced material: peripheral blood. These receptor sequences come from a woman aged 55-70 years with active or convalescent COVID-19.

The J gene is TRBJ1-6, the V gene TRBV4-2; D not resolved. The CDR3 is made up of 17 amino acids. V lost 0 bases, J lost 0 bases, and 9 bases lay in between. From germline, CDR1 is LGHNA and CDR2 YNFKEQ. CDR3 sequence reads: CASSQDPPSSYNSPLHF. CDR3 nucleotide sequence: TGTGCCAGCAGCCAAGATCCCCCGAGCTCCTATAATTCACCCCTCCACTTT.

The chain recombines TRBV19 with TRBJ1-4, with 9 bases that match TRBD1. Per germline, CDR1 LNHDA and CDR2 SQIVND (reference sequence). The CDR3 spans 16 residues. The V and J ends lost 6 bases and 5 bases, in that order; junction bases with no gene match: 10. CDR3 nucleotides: TGTGCCAGTAGCAACCGGGACAGGGCGCTAAATGAAAAACTGTTTTTT. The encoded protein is CASSNRDRALNEKLFF. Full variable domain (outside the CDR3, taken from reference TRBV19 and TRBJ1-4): DGGITQSPKYLFRKEGQNVTLSCEQNLNHDAMYWYRQDPGQGLRLIYYSQIVNDFQKGDIAEGYSVSREKKESFPLTVTSAQKNPTAFYLCASSNRDRALNEKLFFGSGTQLSVL.

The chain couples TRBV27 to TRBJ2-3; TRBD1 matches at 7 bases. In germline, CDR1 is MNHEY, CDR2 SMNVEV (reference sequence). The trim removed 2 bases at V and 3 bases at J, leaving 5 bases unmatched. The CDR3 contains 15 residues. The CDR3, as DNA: TGTGCCAGCAGTTTACAAGGGGGCATAACAGATACGCAGTATTTT. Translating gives CASSLQGGITDTQYF.

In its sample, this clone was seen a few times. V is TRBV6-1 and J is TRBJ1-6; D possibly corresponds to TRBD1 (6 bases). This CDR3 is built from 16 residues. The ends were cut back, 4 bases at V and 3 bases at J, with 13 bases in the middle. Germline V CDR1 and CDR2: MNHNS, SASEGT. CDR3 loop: CASSAHRESYNSPLHF. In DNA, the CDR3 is TGTGCCAGCAGTGCCCACAGGGAGAGCTATAATTCACCCCTCCACTTT.

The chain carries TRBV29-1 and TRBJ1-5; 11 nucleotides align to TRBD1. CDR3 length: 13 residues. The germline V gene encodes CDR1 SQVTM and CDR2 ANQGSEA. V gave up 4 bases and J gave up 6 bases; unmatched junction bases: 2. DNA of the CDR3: TGCAGCGTTGGGACAGGGGGCGGTCAGCCCCAGCATTTT. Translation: CSVGTGGGQPQHF. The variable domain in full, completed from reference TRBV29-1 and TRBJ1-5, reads SAVISQKPSRDICQRGTSLTIQCQVDSQVTMMFWYRQQPGQSLTLIATANQGSEATYESGFVIDKFPISRPNLTFSTLTVSNMSPEDSSIYLCSVGTGGGQPQHFGDGTRLSIL.

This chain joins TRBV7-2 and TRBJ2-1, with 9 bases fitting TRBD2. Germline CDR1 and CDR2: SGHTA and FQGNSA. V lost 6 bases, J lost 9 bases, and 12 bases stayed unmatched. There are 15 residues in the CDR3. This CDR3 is CASRLTTSGRGEQFF. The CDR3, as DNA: TGTGCCAGCAGATTAACGACTAGCGGTAGGGGTGAGCAGTTCTTC.

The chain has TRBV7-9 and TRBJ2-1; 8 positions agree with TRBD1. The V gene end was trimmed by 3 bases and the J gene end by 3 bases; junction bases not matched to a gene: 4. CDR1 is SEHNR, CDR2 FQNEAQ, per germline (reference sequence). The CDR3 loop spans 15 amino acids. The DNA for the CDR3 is TGTGCCAGCAGCTTCGGCAGGGGGCTCTACAATGAGCAGTTCTTC. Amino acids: CASSFGRGLYNEQFF.